Listed here are 3 T cell receptor beta chains from one sample, sequenced in a study of cytomegalovirus exposure and HLA in healthy donors. Both 60 Vbeta primers and 13 Jbeta primers went into the PCR. The data were produced by immunoSEQ multiplex PCR, yet TCRdb's version contains in-frame clones alone and is incomplete. The data show more than 150,000 clones, nearly 80% seen once. The sequencing input was PBMCs. These receptors all come from a man between 45 and 60 years old in good health and CMV-seropositive.

This clone was observed once. CDR3 sequence reads: CASSSQGAGTEAFF. The CDR3, as DNA: TGTGCCAGCAGCTCACAGGGGGCGGGCACTGAAGCTTTCTTT. The chain links TRBV5-4 to TRBJ1-1; 9 bases are a match to TRBD1. From germline, CDR1 is SGHNT and CDR2 YYREEE (reference sequence). This CDR3 spans 14 amino acids. The V and J ends lost 3 bases and 4 bases, in that order; junction bases with no gene match: 4.

The J gene is TRBJ1-2, the V gene TRBV4-1, with D perhaps matching TRBD1 (6 bases). The CDR3 is 15 amino acids. Germline V CDR1 and CDR2: MGHRA, YSYEKL. Trimming shortened V by 0 bases and J by 8 bases, and 16 bases separated the two germline ends. This CDR3 is CASSQDPGGAHGYTF. In DNA, the CDR3 is TGCGCCAGCAGCCAAGATCCGGGGGGGGCGCACGGCTACACCTTC.

V usage is TRBV7-2 and J usage is TRBJ1-3; D unresolved. The germline V and J ends were trimmed by 5 bases and 2 bases, with 13 bases remaining between them. The length of the CDR3 is 15 residues. CDR1 is SGHTA and CDR2 is FQGNSA in the germline V gene. Here the CDR3 DNA reads TGTGCCAGCAGCCAGTACGGAGTTGCTGGAAACACCATATATTTT. As protein: CASSQYGVAGNTIYF.